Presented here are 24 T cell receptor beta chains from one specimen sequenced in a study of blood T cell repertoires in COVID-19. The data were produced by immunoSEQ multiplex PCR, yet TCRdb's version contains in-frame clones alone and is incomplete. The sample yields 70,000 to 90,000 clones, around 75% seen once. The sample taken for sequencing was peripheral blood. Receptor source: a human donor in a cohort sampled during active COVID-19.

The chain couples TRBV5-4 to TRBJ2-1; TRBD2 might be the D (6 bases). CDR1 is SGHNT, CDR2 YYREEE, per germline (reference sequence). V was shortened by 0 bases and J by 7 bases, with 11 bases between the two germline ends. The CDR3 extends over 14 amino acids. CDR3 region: CASSLELARNEQFF. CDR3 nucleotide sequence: TGTGCCAGCAGCTTGGAACTAGCCCGGAATGAGCAGTTCTTC.

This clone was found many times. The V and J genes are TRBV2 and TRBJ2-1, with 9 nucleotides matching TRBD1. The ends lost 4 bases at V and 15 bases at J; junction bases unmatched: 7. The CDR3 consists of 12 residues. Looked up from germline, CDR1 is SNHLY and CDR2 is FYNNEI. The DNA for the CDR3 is TGTGCCAGCAGTGGGACAGGGGAGAATATGTTCTTC. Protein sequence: CASSGTGENMFF.

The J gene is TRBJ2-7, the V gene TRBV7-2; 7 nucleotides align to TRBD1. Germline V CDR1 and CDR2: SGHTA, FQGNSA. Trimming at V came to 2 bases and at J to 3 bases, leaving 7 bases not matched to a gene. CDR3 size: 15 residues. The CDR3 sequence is CASSLWSRQGYEQYF. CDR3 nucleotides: TGTGCCAGCAGCTTATGGTCGCGACAGGGCTACGAGCAGTACTTC.

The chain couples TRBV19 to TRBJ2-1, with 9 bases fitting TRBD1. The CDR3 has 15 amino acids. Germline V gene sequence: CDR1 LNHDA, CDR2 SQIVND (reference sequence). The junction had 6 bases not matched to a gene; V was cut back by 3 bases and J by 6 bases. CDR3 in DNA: TGTGCCAGTAGTATCGGGACAGGGAGCGGCAATGAGCAGTTCTTC. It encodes CASSIGTGSGNEQFF.

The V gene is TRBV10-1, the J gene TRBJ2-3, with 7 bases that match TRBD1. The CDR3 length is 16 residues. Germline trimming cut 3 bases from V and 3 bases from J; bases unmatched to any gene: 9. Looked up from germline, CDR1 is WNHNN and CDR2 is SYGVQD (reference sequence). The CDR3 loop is CASSDPNRGITDTQYF. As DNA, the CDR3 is TGCGCCAGCAGTGACCCGAACAGGGGAATAACAGATACGCAGTATTTT.

The CDR3: CASSFGGDNYGYTF. CDR3 coding DNA: TGCGCCAGCAGCTTCGGGGGAGATAACTATGGCTACACCTTC. This chain connects TRBV5-1 to TRBJ1-2; D may be TRBD1 (5 bases). V was cut by 2 bases and J by 1 base, with 9 bases left in between. There are 14 residues in the CDR3. Germline CDR1 reads SGHRS; CDR2 reads YFSETQ.

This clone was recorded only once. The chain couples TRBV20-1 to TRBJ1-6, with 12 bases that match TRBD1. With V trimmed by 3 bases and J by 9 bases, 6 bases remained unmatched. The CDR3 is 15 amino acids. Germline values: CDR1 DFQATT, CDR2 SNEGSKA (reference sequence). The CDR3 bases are TGCAGTGCTAGTAGGGACAGGGGGCTAAGTTCACCCCTCCACTTT. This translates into CSASRDRGLSSPLHF.

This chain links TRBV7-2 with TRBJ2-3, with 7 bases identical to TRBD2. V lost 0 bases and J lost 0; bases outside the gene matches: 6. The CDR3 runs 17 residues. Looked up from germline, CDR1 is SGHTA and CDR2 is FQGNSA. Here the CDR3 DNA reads TGTGCCAGCAGCTTAGCCCCAGCGGGGACTAGCACAGATACGCAGTATTTT. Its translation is CASSLAPAGTSTDTQYF.

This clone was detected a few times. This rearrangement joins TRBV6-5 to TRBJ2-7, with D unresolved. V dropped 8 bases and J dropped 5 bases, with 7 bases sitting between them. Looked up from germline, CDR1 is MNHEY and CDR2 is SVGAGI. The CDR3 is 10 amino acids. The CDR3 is CASGPDEQYF. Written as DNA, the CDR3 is TGTGCCAGCGGTCCAGACGAGCAGTACTTC.

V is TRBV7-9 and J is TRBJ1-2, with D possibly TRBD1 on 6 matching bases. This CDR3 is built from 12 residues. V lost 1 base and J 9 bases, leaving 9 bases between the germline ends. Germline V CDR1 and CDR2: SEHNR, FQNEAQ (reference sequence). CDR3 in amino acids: CASSLEDSRYTF. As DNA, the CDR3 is TGTGCCAGCAGCTTAGAGGACAGCCGCTACACCTTC. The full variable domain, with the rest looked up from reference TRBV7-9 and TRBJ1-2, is DTGVSQNPRHKITKRGQNVTFRCDPISEHNRLYWYRQTLGQGPEFLTYFQNEAQLEKSRLLSDRFSAERPKGSFSTLEIQRTEQGDSAMYLCASSLEDSRYTFGSGTRLTVV.

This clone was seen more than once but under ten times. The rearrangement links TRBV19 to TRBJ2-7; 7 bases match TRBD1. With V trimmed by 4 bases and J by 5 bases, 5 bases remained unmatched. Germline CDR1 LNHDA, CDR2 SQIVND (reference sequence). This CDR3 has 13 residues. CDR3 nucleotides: TGTGCCAGTAGTACCCAGACAGGGAACGAGCAGTACTTC. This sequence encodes CASSTQTGNEQYF.

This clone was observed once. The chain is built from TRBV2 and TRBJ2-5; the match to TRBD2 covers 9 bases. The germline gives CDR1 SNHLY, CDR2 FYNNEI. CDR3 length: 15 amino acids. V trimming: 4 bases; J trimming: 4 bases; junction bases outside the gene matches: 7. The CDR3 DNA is TGTGCCAGCAGTGTAGTAGCGGGAGCCGTAGAGACCCAGTACTTC. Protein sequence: CASSVVAGAVETQYF.

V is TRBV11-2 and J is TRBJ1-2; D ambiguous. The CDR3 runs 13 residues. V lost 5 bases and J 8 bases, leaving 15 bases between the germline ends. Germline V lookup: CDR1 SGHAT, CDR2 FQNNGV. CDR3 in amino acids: CASSTDPTGGYTF. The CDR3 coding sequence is TGTGCCAGCAGCACGGACCCCACGGGAGGCTACACCTTC. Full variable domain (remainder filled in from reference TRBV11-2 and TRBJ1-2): EAGVAQSPRYKIIEKRQSVAFWCNPISGHATLYWYQQILGQGPKLLIQFQNNGVVDDSQLPKDRFSAERLKGVDSTLKIQPAKLEDSAVYLCASSTDPTGGYTFGSGTRLTVV.

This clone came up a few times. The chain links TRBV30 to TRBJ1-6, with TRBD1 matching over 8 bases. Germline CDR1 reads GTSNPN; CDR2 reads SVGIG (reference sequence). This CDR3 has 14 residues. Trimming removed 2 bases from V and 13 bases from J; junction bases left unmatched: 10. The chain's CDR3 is CAWSLGQGGWPLHF. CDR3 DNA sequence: TGTGCCTGGAGTCTCGGACAGGGTGGATGGCCCCTCCACTTT.

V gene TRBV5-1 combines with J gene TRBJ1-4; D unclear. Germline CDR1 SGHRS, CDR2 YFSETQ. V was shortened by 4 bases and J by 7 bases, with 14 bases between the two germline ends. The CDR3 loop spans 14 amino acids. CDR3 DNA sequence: TGCGCCAGCAGCCCCGGGATGTACGGTGAAAAACTGTTTTTT. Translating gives CASSPGMYGEKLFF. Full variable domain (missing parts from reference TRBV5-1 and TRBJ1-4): KAGVTQTPRYLIKTRGQQVTLSCSPISGHRSVSWYQQTPGQGLQFLFEYFSETQRNKGNFPGRFSGRQFSNSRSEMNVSTLELGDSALYLCASSPGMYGEKLFFGSGTQLSVL.

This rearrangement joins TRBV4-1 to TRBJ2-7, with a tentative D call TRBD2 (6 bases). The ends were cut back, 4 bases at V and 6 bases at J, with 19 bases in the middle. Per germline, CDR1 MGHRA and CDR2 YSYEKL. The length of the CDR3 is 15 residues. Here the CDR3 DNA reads TGCGCCAGCAGCCCCCTTGGGGGAGGCGCAGGCGAGCAGTACTTC. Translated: CASSPLGGGAGEQYF.

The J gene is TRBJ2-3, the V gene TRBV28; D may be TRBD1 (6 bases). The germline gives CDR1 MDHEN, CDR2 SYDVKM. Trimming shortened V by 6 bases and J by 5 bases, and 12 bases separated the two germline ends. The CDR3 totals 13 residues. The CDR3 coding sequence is TGTGCCAGCAGAACACCAGGGGTAGATACGCAGTATTTT. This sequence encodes CASRTPGVDTQYF.

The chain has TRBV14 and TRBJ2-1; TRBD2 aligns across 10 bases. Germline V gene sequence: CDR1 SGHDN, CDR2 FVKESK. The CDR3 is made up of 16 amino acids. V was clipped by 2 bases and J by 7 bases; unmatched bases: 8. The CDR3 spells CASSQPRASGRNEQFF. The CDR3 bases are TGTGCCAGCAGCCAACCCCGGGCTAGCGGGAGAAATGAGCAGTTCTTC.

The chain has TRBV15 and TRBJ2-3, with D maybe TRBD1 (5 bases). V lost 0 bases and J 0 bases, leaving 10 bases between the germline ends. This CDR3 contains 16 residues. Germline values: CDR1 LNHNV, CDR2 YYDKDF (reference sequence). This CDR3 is CATSRDPPGSTDTQYF. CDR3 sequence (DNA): TGTGCCACCAGCAGAGATCCCCCAGGGAGCACAGATACGCAGTATTTT.

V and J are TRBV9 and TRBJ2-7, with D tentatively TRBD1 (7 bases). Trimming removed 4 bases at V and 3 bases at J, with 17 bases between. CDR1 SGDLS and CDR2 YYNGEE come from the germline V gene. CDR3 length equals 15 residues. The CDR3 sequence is CASSYGGDSDYEQYF. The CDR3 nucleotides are TGTGCCAGCAGCTACGGCGGGGACAGCGACTACGAGCAGTACTTC.

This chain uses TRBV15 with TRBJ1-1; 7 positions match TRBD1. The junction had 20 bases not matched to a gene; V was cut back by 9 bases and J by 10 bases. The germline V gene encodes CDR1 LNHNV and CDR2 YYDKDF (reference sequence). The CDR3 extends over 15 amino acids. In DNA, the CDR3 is TGTGCCACTACGAAAGATTTTAAGGGGGCGATTGGAGCTTTCTTT. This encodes CATTKDFKGAIGAFF.

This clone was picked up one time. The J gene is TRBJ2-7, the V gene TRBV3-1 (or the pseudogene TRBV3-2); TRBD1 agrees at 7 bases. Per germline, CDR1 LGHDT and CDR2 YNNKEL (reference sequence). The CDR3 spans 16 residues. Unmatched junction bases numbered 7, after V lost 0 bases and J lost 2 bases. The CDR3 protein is CASSQDVETGPYEQYF. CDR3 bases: TGTGCCAGCAGCCAAGATGTCGAGACAGGGCCCTACGAGCAGTACTTC.

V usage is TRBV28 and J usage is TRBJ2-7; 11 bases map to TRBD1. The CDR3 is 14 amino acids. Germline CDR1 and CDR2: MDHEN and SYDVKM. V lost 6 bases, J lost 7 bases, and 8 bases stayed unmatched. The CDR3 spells CASSRPGQGEEQYF. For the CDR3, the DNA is TGTGCCAGCAGCCGACCGGGACAGGGGGAGGAGCAGTACTTC. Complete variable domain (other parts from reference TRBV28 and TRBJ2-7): DVKVTQSSRYLVKRTGEKVFLECVQDMDHENMFWYRQDPGLGLRLIYFSYDVKMKEKGDIPEGYSVSREKKERFSLILESASTNQTSMYLCASSRPGQGEEQYFGPGTRLTVT.

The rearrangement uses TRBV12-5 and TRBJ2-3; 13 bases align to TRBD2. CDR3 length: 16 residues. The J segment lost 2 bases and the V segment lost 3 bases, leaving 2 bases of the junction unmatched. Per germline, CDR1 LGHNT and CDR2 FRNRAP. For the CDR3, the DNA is TGTGCTAGTGGTTTCGGGACTAGCGGGATCACAGATACGCAGTATTTT. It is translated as CASGFGTSGITDTQYF.